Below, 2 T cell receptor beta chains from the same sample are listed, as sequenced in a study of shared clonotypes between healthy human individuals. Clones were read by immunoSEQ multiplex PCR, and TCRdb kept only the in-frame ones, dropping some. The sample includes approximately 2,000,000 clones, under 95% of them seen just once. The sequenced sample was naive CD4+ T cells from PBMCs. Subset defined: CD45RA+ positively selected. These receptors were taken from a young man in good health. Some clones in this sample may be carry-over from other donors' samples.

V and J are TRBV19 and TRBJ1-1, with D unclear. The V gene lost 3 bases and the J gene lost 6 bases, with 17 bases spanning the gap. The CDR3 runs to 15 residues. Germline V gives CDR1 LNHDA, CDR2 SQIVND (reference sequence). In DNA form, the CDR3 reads TGTGCCAGTAGTATTGCCCAGGCCGGTCGCGCTGAAGCTTTCTTT. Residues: CASSIAQAGRAEAFF.

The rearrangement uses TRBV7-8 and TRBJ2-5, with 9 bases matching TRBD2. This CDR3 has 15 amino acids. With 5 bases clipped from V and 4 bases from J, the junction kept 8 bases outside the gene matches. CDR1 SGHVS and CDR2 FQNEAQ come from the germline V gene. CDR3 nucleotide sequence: TGTGCCAGCAGCCTCATAGCGGGAGCTGGAGAGACCCAGTACTTC. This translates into CASSLIAGAGETQYF.